The 2 T cell receptor beta chains presented below share a single source sample, sequenced in a study of cytomegalovirus exposure and HLA in healthy donors. PCR primers comprised 60 Vbeta and 13 Jbeta primers. Assay: immunoSEQ multiplex PCR; the TCRdb copy retains only in-frame clones and omits some. Here the sample spans around 170,000 clones, over 70% being singletons. Sequences were obtained from PBMCs. These receptors were taken from a man in his forties or fifties in good health and CMV-seropositive.

The chain carries TRBV30 and TRBJ2-7; 9 nucleotides line up with TRBD1. Germline V gives CDR1 GTSNPN, CDR2 SVGIG (reference sequence). The CDR3 loop spans 14 amino acids. Trimming cost V 0 bases and J 2 bases; bases outside gene matches: 2. CDR3 amino acids: CAWSVGTGPYEQYF. CDR3 bases: TGTGCCTGGAGTGTTGGGACAGGGCCCTACGAGCAGTACTTC.

The chain employs TRBV19 and TRBJ2-2; D may be TRBD2 (6 bases). The CDR3 length is 15 residues. CDR1 and CDR2 (germline): LNHDA, SQIVND (reference sequence). Trimming removed 6 bases from V and 2 bases from J, with 13 bases in between. The CDR3 DNA reads TGTGCCAGTAGGAGATTGGGGGGAAACACCGGGGAGCTGTTTTTT. Translating gives CASRRLGGNTGELFF.